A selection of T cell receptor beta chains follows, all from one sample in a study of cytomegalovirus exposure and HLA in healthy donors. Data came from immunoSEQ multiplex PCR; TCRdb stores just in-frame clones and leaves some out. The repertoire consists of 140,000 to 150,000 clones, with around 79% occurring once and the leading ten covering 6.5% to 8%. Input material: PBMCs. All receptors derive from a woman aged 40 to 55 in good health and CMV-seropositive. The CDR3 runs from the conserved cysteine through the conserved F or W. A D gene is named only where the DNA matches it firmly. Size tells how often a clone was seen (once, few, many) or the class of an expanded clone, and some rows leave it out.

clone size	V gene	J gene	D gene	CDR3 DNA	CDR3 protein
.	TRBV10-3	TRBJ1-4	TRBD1	TGTGCCATCAGTGAGTCGACAGGGTCCCCTGAAAAACTGTTTTTT	CAISESTGSPEKLFF
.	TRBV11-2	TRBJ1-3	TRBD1	TGTGCCAGCAGCCGGACCGGGACAGTTGGAAACACCATATATTTT	CASSRTGTVGNTIYF
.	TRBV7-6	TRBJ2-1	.	TGTGCCAGCAGCCCTGGACGGGGAGGGACAGGAGTCGACAATGAGCAGTTCTTC	CASSPGRGGTGVDNEQFF
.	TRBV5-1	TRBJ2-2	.	TGCGCCAGCAGCGAGGACTTGGCCGGGGAGCTGTTTTTT	CASSEDLAGELFF
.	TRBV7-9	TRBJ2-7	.	TGTGCCAGCAGCTTAGGACAGGCCCCCTACGAGCAGTACTTC	CASSLGQAPYEQYF
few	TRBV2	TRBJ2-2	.	TGTGCCACCCGTCGTGACATTCGCACCGGGGAGCTGTTTTTT	CATRRDIRTGELFF
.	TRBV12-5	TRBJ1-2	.	TGTGCTAGTGGTTTGACGACAGCAGGGATTCGTGGCTACACCTTC	CASGLTTAGIRGYTF
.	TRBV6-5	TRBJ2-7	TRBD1	TGTGCCAGCAGCCTCCACAGGGACAGCTCCTACGAGCAGTACTTC	CASSLHRDSSYEQYF
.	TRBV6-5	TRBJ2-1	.	TGTGCCAGCAGCGCCGGGACTGGCGATTGGTTCTTC	CASSAGTGDWFF
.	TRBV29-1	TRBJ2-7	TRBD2	TGCAGCGCAGGCGGGACTAGCGGGGGGCCCAACGAGCAGTACTTC	CSAGGTSGGPNEQYF
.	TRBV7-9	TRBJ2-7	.	TGTTCCAGCAGCTTTATCAAAACATCAAGCTACGAGCAGTACTTC	CSSSFIKTSSYEQYF
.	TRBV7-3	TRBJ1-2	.	TGTGCCAGCAGCTTAAAAGGGGGGGCTGGGGGCTACACCTTC	CASSLKGGAGGYTF
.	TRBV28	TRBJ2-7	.	TGTGCCAGCAGTTTATATTCGGGGGAAGGGGGGGCGCTTTACGAGCAGTACTTC	CASSLYSGEGGALYEQYF
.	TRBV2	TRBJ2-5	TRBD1	TGTGCCAGCAAAGCAGGACAGGGGAAAGAGACCCAGTACTTC	CASKAGQGKETQYF
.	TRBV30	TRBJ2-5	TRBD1	TGTGCCTGGACAGGGGGCGAAAAGACCCAGTACTTC	CAWTGGEKTQYF
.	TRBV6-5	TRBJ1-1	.	TGTGCCAGCAGTTACCGGGCGTTCACTCAGGGGACTGAAGCTTTCTTT	CASSYRAFTQGTEAFF
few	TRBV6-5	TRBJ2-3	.	TGTGCCAGCAGTTACTCTGGCAGCACAGATACGCAGTATTTT	CASSYSGSTDTQYF
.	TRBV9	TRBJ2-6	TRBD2	TGTGCCAGCAGCGCGGGGGGTCAGGGTGCTGGGGCCAACGTCCTGACTTTC	CASSAGGQGAGANVLTF
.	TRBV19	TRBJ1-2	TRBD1	TGTGCCAGTAGTATAGATCTTAAAGGACAGGGGTATGGCTACACCTTC	CASSIDLKGQGYGYTF
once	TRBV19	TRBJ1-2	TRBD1	TGTGCCAGTAGTTACAAGACAGGGCCCGCTGGTGGCTACACCTTC	CASSYKTGPAGGYTF
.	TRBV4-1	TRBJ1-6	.	TGCGCCAGCAGCCAAGGGGCCCAATATAATTCACCCCTCCACTTT	CASSQGAQYNSPLHF
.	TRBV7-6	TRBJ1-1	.	TGTGCCAGCAGCTTAAGGGGGAACACTGAAGCTTTCTTT	CASSLRGNTEAFF
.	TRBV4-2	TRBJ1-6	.	TGTGCCAGCAGCCAAGATTCCGGGACACAGAATTCACCCCTCCACTTT	CASSQDSGTQNSPLHF
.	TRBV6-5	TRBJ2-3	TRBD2	TGTGCCAGCAGCGAAGGGACTAGCGCCGATACGCAGTATTTT	CASSEGTSADTQYF
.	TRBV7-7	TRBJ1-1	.	TGTGCCAGCAGCTTGGAGGTTGGCACTGAAGCTTTCTTT	CASSLEVGTEAFF
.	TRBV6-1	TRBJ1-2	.	TGTGCCAGCAGTGAAAACGGGGGCTATGGCTACACCTTC	CASSENGGYGYTF
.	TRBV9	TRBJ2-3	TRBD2	TGTGCCAGCAGCGAACTAGCGGGGGGGCCGGGCCCAGATACGCAGTATTTT	CASSELAGGPGPDTQYF
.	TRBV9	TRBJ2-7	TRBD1	TGTGCCAGCAGCGTGGATTGGGGTCGGCAGGGGGTAAATTCCTACGAGCAGTACTTC	CASSVDWGRQGVNSYEQYF
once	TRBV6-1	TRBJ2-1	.	TGTGCCAGCATAAGAGGAGGGGCCTACAATGAGCAGTTCTTC	CASIRGGAYNEQFF
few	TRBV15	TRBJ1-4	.	TGTGCCACCAGCAGAGAGGGGGGGCGAAGTGAAAAACTGTTTTTT	CATSREGGRSEKLFF